This T cell receptor beta chain was captured by sequencing in a study of CD8+ T cells in alopecia areata. Peripheral blood samples and lesional scalp punch biopsies were obtained from alopecia areata patients. CD4+ and CD8+ T cells were sorted from PBMCs stained for CD3, CD4 and CD8. V was trimmed by 2 bases and J by 0 bases, leaving 11 bases between them. Germline V CDR1 and CDR2: SEHNR, FQNEAQ (reference sequence). The CDR3 runs 17 residues. This clone was found a few times. RNA, once extracted, was reverse transcribed into cDNA for use as the sequencing template. Produced via immunoSEQ multiplex PCR; TCRdb's table is partial and in-frame only. The sample yields 95,000 to 120,000 clones, 50% to 70% seen once.

J is TRBJ2-6 and V is TRBV7-9; no definite D call. Sequenced sample: NKG2D-low CD8+ T cells sorted from blood. The clonotype comes from a human donor with alopecia areata. CDR3 bases: TGTGCCAGCAGCTTAAGGTCAACCAACTCTGGGGCCAACGTCCTGACTTTC. It specifies CASSLRSTNSGANVLTF. The full variable domain, rest sourced from reference TRBV7-9 and TRBJ2-6, is DTGVSQNPRHKITKRGQNVTFRCDPISEHNRLYWYRQTLGQGPEFLTYFQNEAQLEKSRLLSDRFSAERPKGSFSTLEIQRTEQGDSAMYLCASSLRSTNSGANVLTFGAGSRLTVL.